This TCR beta chain was sequenced in a study of regulatory T cells in long-lasting Graves disease. The wider study: Graves' patients, diagnosed recently, had received antithyroid drugs under 3 months.

Documented time point: newly diagnosed GD, antithyroid drugs for less than 3 months. Following extraction of RNA from PBMCs, that RNA was used to make the TCR library. To make TCR beta libraries, researchers used iRepertoire HTBI primers and Arm-PCR of CDR3 regions. MiXCR, applied by TCRdb to the multiplex PCR reads, yields one record per CDR3 protein. The table records 550,000 or so distinct CDR3 sequences, more than 10% of them present only once. The same data also contributed to another study, on T cells in Graves' hyperthyroidism and ophthalmopathy. That study adds: HTBI primers were used for first-round RT-PCR of the TCR CDR3. Classification by a 13 V-J model distinguished ophthalmopathy from stable hyperthyroidism.

Sequencing used peripheral blood mononuclear cells (PBMCs), obtained at new diagnosis, from a patient treated with antithyroid drugs. The source is a woman aged 30 to 39 with Graves disease.

DNA of the CDR3: TGTGCCAGTAAAAGCGGGAGGGCCCGTACCGGGGAGCTGTTTTTT. This codes for CASKSGRARTGELFF. The V gene is TRBV19, the J gene TRBJ2-2, with 10 nucleotides matching TRBD2. The CDR3 spans 15 residues. Germline values: CDR1 LNHDA, CDR2 SQIVND (reference sequence). J gave up 5 bases and V 7 bases, and 7 bases lay outside the gene matches.